The 13 T cell receptor beta chains reported below all come from one sample, sequenced in a study of blood T cell repertoires in COVID-19. The protocol was immunoSEQ multiplex PCR, while the TCRdb copy is restricted to in-frame clones and leaves out a portion. The table records roughly 200,000 clones, 85% of them present only once. The sequenced sample consisted of PBMCs or T cells enriched from blood (not recorded which). Source of these receptors: a man in his forties or fifties who had recovered from COVID-19.

The rearrangement links TRBV9 to TRBJ1-1; D is ambiguous. Trimming left V 1 base short and J 1 base short, with 5 bases between. The CDR3 is 13 residues long. Per the germline V gene, CDR1 is SGDLS and CDR2 is YYNGEE. CDR3 in amino acids: CASSVTANTEAFF. The CDR3 DNA reads as TGTGCCAGCAGCGTAACAGCGAACACTGAAGCTTTCTTT.

V usage is TRBV30 and J usage is TRBJ1-2; D gene ambiguous. The germline CDR1 and CDR2 sequences are GTSNPN and SVGIG (reference sequence). Deletions cut 2 bases from V and 3 bases from J, with 13 bases between. This CDR3 contains 14 residues. CDR3 residues: CAWSPAGSDYGYTF. The CDR3 DNA follows: TGTGCCTGGAGTCCGGCTGGGAGCGACTATGGCTACACCTTC.

The chain is built from TRBV6-2 or TRBV6-3 and TRBJ2-2; no definite D call. Germline V gene sequence: CDR1 MNHEY, CDR2 SVGEGT. CDR3 length: 15 residues. Trimming cost V 4 bases and J 0 bases, with 9 bases left between them. The CDR3 nucleotides read TGTGCCAGCAGTTCCCCTTTCGCGAACACCGGGGAGCTGTTTTTT. Residues: CASSSPFANTGELFF.

This clone was detected only once. This chain connects TRBV28 to TRBJ1-4, with TRBD1 identical over 7 bases. CDR1 and CDR2 (germline): MDHEN, SYDVKM. Trimming took 8 bases from V and 8 from J; bases not matched to a gene: 8. This CDR3 has 13 residues. CDR3 sequence: CASQDRAQEKLFF. CDR3 coding DNA: TGTGCCAGCCAAGACAGGGCCCAGGAAAAACTGTTTTTT.

The chain recombines TRBV4-1 with TRBJ2-2, with 8 bases matching TRBD1. CDR1 MGHRA and CDR2 YSYEKL come from the germline V gene. This CDR3 spans 16 amino acids. V lost 4 bases and J lost 6; bases outside the gene matches: 10. In DNA, the CDR3 is TGCGCCAGCAGCCCCTGGGCAGGGGGCGTGTCCGGGGAGCTGTTTTTT. Amino acids: CASSPWAGGVSGELFF.

The V gene is TRBV29-1, the J gene TRBJ1-2; 8 bases align to TRBD1. The ends lost 3 bases at V and 4 bases at J; junction bases unmatched: 4. This CDR3 is built from 13 residues. Per germline, CDR1 SQVTM and CDR2 ANQGSEA. The DNA for the CDR3 is TGCAGCGTTGAGGACAGGGAAGGCTATGGCTACACCTTC. Protein: CSVEDREGYGYTF.

The rearrangement joins TRBV7-2 to TRBJ2-2; D is uncertain. The CDR3 has 13 residues. Germline assignment: CDR1 SGHTA and CDR2 FQGNSA. V was shortened by 5 bases and J by 7 bases, with 11 bases between the two germline ends. CDR3 sequence: CASSPASIGELFF. The CDR3 nucleotides read TGTGCCAGCAGCCCCGCTAGTATCGGGGAGCTGTTTTTT.

The chain joins TRBV7-9 to TRBJ2-7; D remains ambiguous. Germline V gene data show CDR1 as SEHNR and CDR2 as FQNEAQ (reference sequence). The CDR3 is 13 residues long. The V and J ends lost 2 bases and 1 base respectively, with 6 bases between them. This CDR3 reads CASSLSISYEQYF. The DNA of the CDR3 is TGTGCCAGCAGCTTAAGCATATCCTACGAGCAGTACTTC. Full variable domain (rest looked up from reference TRBV7-9 and TRBJ2-7): DTGVSQNPRHKITKRGQNVTFRCDPISEHNRLYWYRQTLGQGPEFLTYFQNEAQLEKSRLLSDRFSAERPKGSFSTLEIQRTEQGDSAMYLCASSLSISYEQYFGPGTRLTVT.

The genes are TRBV9 and TRBJ2-7; 7 bases match TRBD1. The CDR3 has 14 residues. In germline, CDR1 is SGDLS, CDR2 YYNGEE. V was clipped by 3 bases and J by 2 bases; unmatched bases: 5. The CDR3 loop reads CASSAGQLAYEQYF. CDR3 DNA sequence: TGTGCCAGCAGCGCGGGACAGCTCGCCTACGAGCAGTACTTC.

The chain uses TRBV27 and TRBJ2-7; D possibly corresponds to TRBD1 (6 bases). The germline CDR1 and CDR2 sequences are MNHEY and SMNVEV (reference sequence). This CDR3 comprises 15 residues. The ends were cut back, 5 bases at V and 2 bases at J, with 16 bases in the middle. CDR3 in DNA: TGTGCCAGCAGTCTCAATCCGGACAGTACCTACGAGCAGTACTTC. Translating it yields CASSLNPDSTYEQYF.

In this sample, this clone turned up a few times. The chain joins TRBV6-5 to TRBJ1-2, with TRBD1 as a possible D gene (6 bases). The CDR3 sequence is 13 residues long. Trimming removed 6 bases at V and 3 bases at J, with 11 bases between. Looked up from germline, CDR1 is MNHEY and CDR2 is SVGAGI. The CDR3 loop reads CASRREGDYGYTF. In nucleotides, the CDR3 is TGTGCCAGCAGGAGGGAGGGGGACTATGGCTACACCTTC.

The chain combines TRBV5-1 with TRBJ2-5; 7 bases align to TRBD2. Germline-derived CDR1 and CDR2 are SGHRS and YFSETQ. J gave up 2 bases and V 3 bases, and 4 bases lay outside the gene matches. The CDR3 is made up of 14 amino acids. Here the CDR3 DNA reads TGCGCCAGCAGCTCTACTAGCGTACAAGAGACCCAGTACTTC. Its translation is CASSSTSVQETQYF. The full variable domain, completed using reference TRBV5-1 and TRBJ2-5, is KAGVTQTPRYLIKTRGQQVTLSCSPISGHRSVSWYQQTPGQGLQFLFEYFSETQRNKGNFPGRFSGRQFSNSRSEMNVSTLELGDSALYLCASSSTSVQETQYFGPGTRLLVL.

V is TRBV7-2 and J is TRBJ1-2; D is perhaps TRBD1 (6 bases). V was cut by 5 bases and J by 8 bases, with 15 bases left in between. Per germline, CDR1 SGHTA and CDR2 FQGNSA. This CDR3 spans 13 amino acids. The CDR3 region is CASSQTGIGGYTF. CDR3 DNA: TGTGCCAGCAGCCAAACAGGGATTGGAGGCTACACCTTC.